This entry features one TCR beta chain sequence. Its antigen is not known. The data belong to a study of T cell repertoires in cytomegalovirus infection. General study results and limits: The response measured ex vivo was dominated by TCR beta clonotypes (HLA-C-restricted and CMV-specific).

Germline assignment: CDR1 MDHEN and CDR2 SYDVKM. V lost 5 bases to trimming and J lost 4 bases, with 20 bases between them. CDR3 size: 16 residues. TCRdb re-called the reads through MiXCR, storing one row per CDR3 protein. The table lists roughly 760,000 distinct CDR3 sequences, roughly a third of them singletons. Sample: PBMCs. The rearrangement links TRBV28 to TRBJ1-1, with D perhaps TRBD1 (5 bases). The receptor was derived from a human donor in good health (CMV status not recorded). Some clones in this sample may be carry-over from other donors' samples. The CDR3 reads CASSPPGVWQGTEAFF. The CDR3 DNA follows: TGTGCCAGCAGTCCCCCGGGGGTTTGGCAGGGCACTGAAGCTTTCTTT.